Listed here are 13 T cell receptor beta chains from one sample, sequenced in a study of blood T cell repertoires in COVID-19. The data were produced by immunoSEQ multiplex PCR, yet TCRdb's version contains in-frame clones alone and is incomplete. This table has about 400,000 clones, about 89% appearing once. The material sequenced was PBMCs or T cells enriched from blood (not recorded which). The receptors originated from a man aged 35 to 55 in a cohort exposed to, infected with or recovered from COVID-19 (not recorded which).

V is TRBV3-1 (or the pseudogene TRBV3-2) and J is TRBJ2-1, with 7 nucleotides matching TRBD2. V shed 7 bases, J shed 5 bases, and the junction held 5 bases outside the gene matches. This CDR3 has 13 amino acids. Germline values: CDR1 LGHDT, CDR2 YNNKEL (reference sequence). The CDR3 sequence: CASKYGRNNEQFF. CDR3 in DNA: TGTGCCAGCAAATACGGGAGGAACAATGAGCAGTTCTTC.

The chain couples TRBV3-1 (or the pseudogene TRBV3-2) to TRBJ1-2; D remains unclear. The CDR3 extends over 11 amino acids. V was pared by 2 bases and J by 8 bases, with 6 bases between. CDR1 is LGHDT, CDR2 YNNKEL, per germline (reference sequence). The CDR3 nucleotides are TGTGCCAGCAGCCAACACGGGGGCTACACCTTC. This translates into CASSQHGGYTF.

This clone was counted only a few times. The rearrangement joins TRBV6-5 to TRBJ2-7, with D possibly being TRBD1 (6 bases). Germline lookup yields CDR1 MNHEY and CDR2 SVGAGI. CDR3 size: 13 residues. The germline V and J ends were trimmed by 6 bases and 6 bases, with 15 bases remaining between them. The CDR3 nucleotides read TGTGCCAGCAGCCACCGGGACAATAGCGAGCAGTACTTC. Translated: CASSHRDNSEQYF.

The chain combines TRBV3-1 (or the pseudogene TRBV3-2) with TRBJ1-6; a possible D gene is TRBD1 (6 bases). V shed 6 bases and J shed 7 bases, with 16 bases lying between them. This CDR3 is built from 15 residues. Per the germline V gene, CDR1 is LGHDT and CDR2 is YNNKEL (reference sequence). The CDR3 bases are TGTGCCAGCAGAAACAGGGAAGCGAGGAATTCACCCCTCCACTTT. This translates into CASRNREARNSPLHF.

The CDR3 here is CASSLHGRNEKLFF. CDR3 bases: TGCGCCAGCAGCCTTCATGGGAGGAATGAAAAACTGTTTTTT. V and J are TRBV5-1 and TRBJ1-4; D call uncertain. The germline V and J ends were trimmed by 4 bases and 5 bases, with 12 bases remaining between them. The CDR3 has 14 amino acids. CDR1 and CDR2 from the germline V gene are SGHRS and YFSETQ.

The J gene is TRBJ2-1, the V gene TRBV10-1, with 7 positions matching TRBD2. V trimming: 0 bases; J trimming: 14 bases; junction bases outside the gene matches: 10. CDR1 WNHNN and CDR2 SYGVQD come from the germline V gene (reference sequence). This CDR3 has 14 residues. In nucleotides, the CDR3 is TGCGCCAGCAGTGAGTCGATCGGTGCGGGAGTTGAGTTCTTC. It yields the protein CASSESIGAGVEFF.

The chain has TRBV11-2 and TRBJ2-1; 7 bases are shared with TRBD2. CDR1 is SGHAT and CDR2 is FQNNGV in the germline V gene. CDR3 length: 15 residues. Unmatched junction bases numbered 2, after V lost 1 base and J lost 2 bases. CDR3 nucleotide sequence: TGTGCCAGCAGCTTAGTCCTAGCGGCCTACAATGAGCAGTTCTTC. The encoded protein is CASSLVLAAYNEQFF.

The V and J genes are TRBV19 and TRBJ1-5; D is unclear. CDR1 is LNHDA, CDR2 SQIVND, per germline (reference sequence). Trimming removed 5 bases at V and 7 bases at J, with 18 bases between. This CDR3 comprises 15 residues. The DNA of the CDR3 is TGTGCCAGTAGTCTCCTCGCCGGGGTTAACCAGCCCCAGCATTTT. Its translation is CASSLLAGVNQPQHF.

This rearrangement joins TRBV3-1 (or the pseudogene TRBV3-2) to TRBJ1-6; a possible D gene is TRBD1 (6 bases). The germline V gene encodes CDR1 LGHDT and CDR2 YNNKEL (reference sequence). The CDR3 sequence is 14 residues long. Trimming took off 2 bases at V and 10 bases at J, with 12 bases between the two ends. The CDR3 nucleotides read TGTGCCAGCAGCCAACAGGACAGCTTATCACCCCTCCACTTT. Translating it yields CASSQQDSLSPLHF.

This clone was detected once. The genes are TRBV11-2 and TRBJ1-2; TRBD1 might be the D (6 bases). Between the trimmed V and J ends, which lost 1 base and 7 bases, there was a span of 16 bases. This CDR3 spans 15 amino acids. Per the germline V gene, CDR1 is SGHAT and CDR2 is FQNNGV. CDR3 region: CASSLALQGIAGYTF. The CDR3 nucleotides read TGTGCCAGCAGCTTAGCTCTCCAGGGGATCGCTGGCTACACCTTC.

V is TRBV28 and J is TRBJ1-1; no definite D call. Germline V gives CDR1 MDHEN, CDR2 SYDVKM. V lost 2 bases, J lost 0 bases, and 7 bases lay in between. The CDR3 runs 14 residues. The CDR3 DNA follows: TGTGCCAGCAGTTTAGAACAGCTGAACACTGAAGCTTTCTTT. It translates to CASSLEQLNTEAFF.

This sequence joins TRBV2 and TRBJ2-7; weak D call: TRBD2 (6 bases). The CDR3 sequence is 16 residues long. V dropped 7 bases and J dropped 3 bases, with 22 bases sitting between them. The V gene's germline CDR1 is SNHLY and CDR2 FYNNEI. The DNA of the CDR3 is TGTGCCAGCACCGACCGGCAGGGAGGCAGGAACTACGAGCAGTACTTC. Its protein is CASTDRQGGRNYEQYF.

The chain uses TRBV5-1 and TRBJ2-6; TRBD1 matches 8 bases. Trimming took 4 bases from V and 1 from J; bases not matched to a gene: 10. The CDR3 contains 18 residues. Germline V CDR1 and CDR2: SGHRS, YFSETQ. CDR3 sequence (DNA): TGCGCCAGCAGCCGGACAGGGACTTCTGGATCTGGGGCCAACGTCCTGACTTTC. It yields the protein CASSRTGTSGSGANVLTF.